The rows below give T cell receptor beta chains drawn from one sample of a study of cytomegalovirus exposure and HLA in healthy donors. Here immunoSEQ multiplex PCR was the method, and the copy in TCRdb shows in-frame clones only, minus some. The sample shows 200,000 or so clones, approximately 80% of them seen only once. Sequences were obtained from PBMCs. These TCRs come from a girl under 18 in good health and CMV-seronegative. Each CDR3 is given with its conserved first and last residue. D genes are given only for firm matches. Only part of the rows carry a size: once, few, many, or a class if the clone is expanded.

CDR3	DNA	D	V	J	size
CASSERGSGANVLTF	TGTGCCAGCAGCGAACGGGGCTCTGGGGCCAACGTCCTGACTTTC	-	TRBV6-1	TRBJ2-6	-
CASSVAMGKSGNTIYF	TGTGCCAGCAGCGTAGCTATGGGCAAAAGCGGAAACACCATATATTTT	-	TRBV9	TRBJ1-3	once
CASSLGARTGHNNQPQHF	TGTGCCAGCAGCTTAGGGGCTCGGACAGGGCATAACAATCAGCCCCAGCATTTT	TRBD1	TRBV7-3	TRBJ1-5	-
CAWRRMGGNYGYTF	TGTGCCTGGAGAAGGATGGGGGGGAACTATGGCTACACCTTC	-	TRBV30	TRBJ1-2	-
CASSGGYGYTF	TGTGCCAGCAGTGGAGGCTATGGCTACACCTTC	-	TRBV25-1	TRBJ1-2	-
CASSLSRFEQYF	TGTGCCAGCAGCCTTTCCCGGTTCGAGCAGTACTTC	-	TRBV7-2	TRBJ2-7	-
CASSPPGTLSLKAFF	TGTGCCAGCTCCCCCCCGGGGACACTTTCCCTTAAAGCTTTCTTT	-	TRBV6-5	TRBJ1-1	-
CASSLGTGGSRLIRAEQYF	TGTGCCAGCAGTTTGGGGACAGGGGGCTCTAGACTGATTCGCGCCGAGCAGTACTTC	TRBD1	TRBV28	TRBJ2-7	-
CSVGGVRSDTEAFF	TGCAGCGTCGGGGGGGTAAGATCGGACACTGAAGCTTTCTTT	-	TRBV29-1	TRBJ1-1	-
CASRDRVNQPQHF	TGTGCCAGCAGGGACAGAGTAAATCAGCCCCAGCATTTT	-	TRBV6-1	TRBJ1-5	once
CASSFFGGKANNEQFF	TGTGCCAGCAGTTTTTTCGGAGGTAAGGCGAACAATGAGCAGTTCTTC	-	TRBV28	TRBJ2-1	once
CASSLVPIRTDTQYF	TGTGCCAGCAGTCTAGTCCCCATTCGCACAGATACGCAGTATTTT	-	TRBV27	TRBJ2-3	few
CASRYRERSYEQYF	TGTGCCAGTAGGTACAGGGAACGATCCTACGAGCAGTACTTC	-	TRBV19	TRBJ2-7	-
CASSLAGTGGFNEQFF	TGTGCCAGCAGCTTGGCCGGGACAGGGGGCTTCAATGAGCAGTTCTTC	TRBD1	TRBV5-4	TRBJ2-1	once
CASSLATQAYNEQFF	TGTGCCAGCAGCTTGGCCACTCAAGCCTACAATGAGCAGTTCTTC	-	TRBV5-5	TRBJ2-1	-
CASSGGELAGRETQYF	TGTGCCAGCAGCGGAGGGGAGCTAGCGGGAAGAGAGACCCAGTACTTC	TRBD2	TRBV7-2	TRBJ2-5	-
CASSLAGAELENEKLFF	TGTGCCAGCAGCTTAGCGGGGGCAGAACTAGAAAATGAAAAACTGTTTTTT	-	TRBV7-9	TRBJ1-4	-
CASSPWRGNEKLFF	TGTGCCAGCTCACCGTGGCGGGGGAATGAAAAACTGTTTTTT	-	TRBV18	TRBJ1-4	-
CASSKNGGTEPYSNQPQHF	TGTGCCAGCAGCAAAAACGGGGGGACGGAACCTTATAGCAATCAGCCCCAGCATTTT	-	TRBV21-1	TRBJ1-5	-
CATRGQGSSNQPQHF	TGTGCCACCAGGGGACAGGGGTCCAGCAATCAGCCCCAGCATTTT	TRBD1	TRBV19	TRBJ1-5	few
CSVEHFLGGGDDFGGYGYTF	TGCAGCGTTGAACATTTCCTAGGGGGCGGTGATGACTTTGGTGGGTATGGCTACACCTTC	TRBD1	TRBV29-1	TRBJ1-2	-
CASSDRQGSRTEAFF	TGTGCCAGCAGCGACCGACAGGGTTCAAGGACTGAAGCTTTCTTT	TRBD1	TRBV9	TRBJ1-1	-
CASSQDSGGGGYGYTF	TGTGCCAGCAGCCAAGATTCGGGGGGCGGTGGATATGGCTACACCTTC	-	TRBV4-2	TRBJ1-2	-
CASSLYPPLTSGGSYNEQFF	TGTGCCAGCAGTTTATATCCCCCCTTAACTAGCGGGGGGTCCTACAATGAGCAGTTCTTC	TRBD2	TRBV27	TRBJ2-1	-
CASRAPRGAQETQYF	TGTGCCAGCAGAGCCCCCCGGGGGGCCCAAGAGACCCAGTACTTC	-	TRBV6-1	TRBJ2-5	-
CASNNWTGRGATNEKLFF	TGTGCCAGCAACAACTGGACAGGGAGAGGTGCAACTAATGAAAAACTGTTTTTT	TRBD1	TRBV28	TRBJ1-4	-